This T cell receptor beta chain is drawn from a study of neurological immune-mediated disorders. The germline V gene encodes CDR1 SGHTA and CDR2 FQGNSA. The V gene lost 5 bases and the J gene lost 4 bases, with 18 bases spanning the gap. This CDR3 region has 16 residues. This clonotype was detected ten times or more. What it binds is not known. The study's findings and limits: The repertoires of 18 of 34 multiple sclerosis patients were placed by phylogenetic grouping in a single related-CDR3 cluster, which may be a signature. Expanded clones shared no identical CDR3 amino acid sequences across subjects, which suggested private TCR-beta repertoires in all groups.

Synthesis of cDNA used 5'RACE (with 10-nucleotide random UMIs). Using its own MiXCR run on the 5' RACE reads, TCRdb lists one record per CDR3 protein. Altogether 60,000 or so distinct CDR3 sequences are present, about 3.7% being singletons, with the ten largest covering around 7.5%. The chain joins TRBV7-2 to TRBJ2-1, with D maybe TRBD2 (6 bases). Sequenced sample: PBMCs. This receptor was taken from a woman aged 55-70 years with multiple sclerosis. CDR3 DNA sequence: TGTGCCAGCAGCCTCTCGGGACTGGGGAAGTACAATGAGCAGTTCTTC. This gives the protein CASSLSGLGKYNEQFF.